Sequencing of this T cell receptor beta chain was carried out in a study of shared clonotypes between healthy human individuals. Assay used: immunoSEQ multiplex PCR; TCRdb lists only in-frame clones, some missing. The table shows about 2.4 million clones, with under 95% occurring only once. Broader study findings: Sampling covered blood only; tissue repertoires likely differ. Estimated richness was generally greater in naive than memory subsets.

V lost 0 bases and J 9 bases, leaving 13 bases between the germline ends. The CDR3 is 14 residues long. From germline, CDR1 is SGHRS and CDR2 YFSETQ. Concerning this clone: Its target is not known.

The TCR comes from a man between 18 and 29 years old in good health. Some clones in this sample may be carry-over from other donors' samples. V is TRBV5-1 and J is TRBJ2-1; possible D gene TRBD1, 6 bases. The sequenced sample was naive CD4+ T cells from PBMCs. Subset given: CD45RA+ positively selected. The CDR3 DNA follows: TGCGCCAGCAGCTTGGGACAGGTGGTTGGTGAGCAGTTCTTC. Its translation is CASSLGQVVGEQFF.